This T cell receptor beta chain was sequenced for a study of Tregs in tolerant kidney transplant recipients. The CDR3 length is 16 residues. V trimming: 3 bases; J trimming: 1 base; junction bases outside the gene matches: 4. Germline CDR1 and CDR2: MNHEY and SMNVEV (reference sequence). The table came from immunoSEQ multiplex PCR; TCRdb's copy has only in-frame clones and leaves some out. The repertoire holds 60,000 to 70,000 clones, with around nine tenths as singletons. The material sequenced was CD8+ T cells from blood, taken before the transplant. The origin of this receptor is a human donor who received a combined kidney and bone marrow transplant. The chain has TRBV27 and TRBJ2-5; 11 bases align to TRBD2. CDR3 amino acids: CASSFTLAGGQETQYF. In nucleotides, the CDR3 is TGTGCCAGCAGTTTCACCCTAGCGGGGGGCCAAGAGACCCAGTACTTC.